This TCR beta chain was observed in a study of T cell responses to AZD1222 COVID-19 vaccine. V lost 5 bases and J lost 3, with 8 bases in between. There are 12 residues in the CDR3. Assay: immunoSEQ multiplex PCR; the TCRdb copy retains only in-frame clones and omits some. Here the sample spans 150,000 to 200,000 clones, approximately 94% being singletons. With respect to this clone: This sample also contains other DNA sequences that code for the same CDR3.

The specimen was peripheral blood, collected 28 days after the second dose of the MenACWY control vaccine. The V gene is TRBV12-3 or TRBV12-4, the J gene TRBJ2-7; no definite D call. This TCR derives from an adult who received the MenACWY meningococcal vaccine as a control. The CDR3 DNA sequence: TGTGCCAGCAGTCCCCGACGCTACGAGCAGTACTTC. Translation gives CASSPRRYEQYF.